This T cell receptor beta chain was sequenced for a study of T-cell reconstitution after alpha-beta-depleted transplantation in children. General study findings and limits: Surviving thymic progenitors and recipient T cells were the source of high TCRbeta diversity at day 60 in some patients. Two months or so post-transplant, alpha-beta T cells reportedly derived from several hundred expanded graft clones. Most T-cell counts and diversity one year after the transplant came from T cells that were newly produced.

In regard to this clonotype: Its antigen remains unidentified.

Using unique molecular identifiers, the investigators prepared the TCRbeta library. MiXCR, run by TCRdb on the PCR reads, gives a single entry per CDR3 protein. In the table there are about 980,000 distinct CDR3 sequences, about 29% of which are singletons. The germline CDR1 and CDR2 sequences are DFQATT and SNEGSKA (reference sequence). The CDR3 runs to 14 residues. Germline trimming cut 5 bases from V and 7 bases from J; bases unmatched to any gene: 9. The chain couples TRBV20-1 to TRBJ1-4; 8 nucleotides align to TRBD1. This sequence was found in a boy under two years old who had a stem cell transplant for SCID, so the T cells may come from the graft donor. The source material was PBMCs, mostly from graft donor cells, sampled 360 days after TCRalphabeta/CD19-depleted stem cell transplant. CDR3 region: CSAPRTGITEKLFF. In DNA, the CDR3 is TGCAGTGCTCCCCGGACAGGGATAACTGAAAAACTGTTTTTT.